The sample holds one count of the clone carrying this TCR beta chain. V was trimmed by 0 bases and J by 1 base, leaving 16 bases between them. Germline-derived CDR1 and CDR2 are DFQATT and SNEGSKA (reference sequence). The CDR3 sequence is 16 residues long. The data are from a study of T cells in Graves' hyperthyroidism and ophthalmopathy. From RNA transcripts, TCR beta CDR3 regions were amplified. In the first-round RT-PCR of the TCR CDR3, the HTBI primer set was used. One entry per CDR3 protein, called by TCRdb with MiXCR from the multiplex PCR reads. The sample yields over 400,000 distinct CDR3 sequences, around a fifth seen once.

The specimen sequenced was blood. This sequence joins TRBV20-1 and TRBJ2-7; possible D gene TRBD1, 6 bases. This clonotype originated in a woman between 65 and 79 years old with Graves' ophthalmopathy. CDR3 DNA: TGCAGTGCTAGAGATGGGCAACAGGGCGGATCCTACGAGCAGTACTTC. Translated, it gives CSARDGQQGGSYEQYF.